These 21 T cell receptor beta chains share one sample of origin, sequenced in a study of blood T cell repertoires in COVID-19. Profiling relied on immunoSEQ multiplex PCR, and the TCRdb table lists in-frame clones only, not all of them. Of 150,000 or so clones in the sample, 75% to 90% are singletons; the top ten hold roughly 12%. Sequencing input: peripheral blood. Every receptor here comes from a young man with COVID-19, enrolled during active disease.

The chain carries TRBV13 and TRBJ2-7, with 8 nucleotides matching TRBD1. Germline-derived CDR1 and CDR2 are PRHDT and FYEKMQ (reference sequence). J gave up 6 bases and V 4 bases, and 2 bases lay outside the gene matches. The CDR3 consists of 12 residues. The CDR3, as DNA: TGTGCCAGCAGCTCCGACAGGGGCGAGCAGTACTTC. It is translated as CASSSDRGEQYF.

V is TRBV6-5 and J is TRBJ2-7, with 10 bases fitting TRBD2. After removal of 5 bases from V and 5 bases from J, the junction contained 9 bases not matched to a gene. The germline V gene encodes CDR1 MNHEY and CDR2 SVGAGI. The CDR3 is made up of 15 amino acids. CDR3 DNA: TGTGCCAGCAGTCGACCGGGACTAGCGTACCACGAGCAGTACTTC. It yields the protein CASSRPGLAYHEQYF.

The chain has TRBV27 and TRBJ2-1, with a possible D match to TRBD1 (6 bases). The CDR3 contains 12 residues. Trimming removed 5 bases from V and 8 bases from J, with 10 bases in between. Germline values: CDR1 MNHEY, CDR2 SMNVEV (reference sequence). CDR3 in DNA: TGTGCCAGCAGTCCTAACAGGGATGAGCAGTTCTTC. Protein: CASSPNRDEQFF.

V usage is TRBV11-2 and J usage is TRBJ2-7; a possible D gene is TRBD2 (6 bases). This CDR3 is built from 16 residues. V was cut by 5 bases and J by 1 base, with 18 bases left in between. CDR1 and CDR2 from the germline V gene are SGHAT and FQNNGV. This CDR3 is CASSTDSGAFSYEQYF. As DNA, the CDR3 is TGTGCCAGCAGCACTGATAGCGGTGCCTTTTCCTACGAGCAGTACTTC.

The chain employs TRBV12-5 and TRBJ2-1, with D unresolved. Germline V gene lookup returns CDR1 LGHNT and CDR2 FRNRAP. The length of the CDR3 is 17 residues. V was cut by 0 bases and J by 9 bases, with 21 bases left in between. The DNA for the CDR3 is TGTGCTAGTGGTTTGGTACTAACTCCATTCGCCTCAAGTGAGCAGTTCTTC. It specifies CASGLVLTPFASSEQFF.

The CDR3 protein is CASSPPDSYPNYGYTF. DNA of the CDR3: TGTGCCAGCAGCCCGCCAGACAGTTATCCTAACTATGGCTACACCTTC. The V and J genes are TRBV9 and TRBJ1-2, with D tentatively TRBD1 (5 bases). Germline V gene sequence: CDR1 SGDLS, CDR2 YYNGEE. CDR3 size: 16 residues. With 4 bases removed from V and 0 bases from J, the gap between germline ends came to 16 bases.

The CDR3 nucleotides are TGTGCCAGCAGCGTAGGAGGGACATCTAGCACAGATACGCAGTATTTT. Its translation is CASSVGGTSSTDTQYF. The chain employs TRBV9 and TRBJ2-3; D is perhaps TRBD1 (6 bases). CDR1 is SGDLS, CDR2 YYNGEE, per germline. The V and J ends lost 0 bases and 0 bases respectively, with 11 bases between them. This CDR3 has 16 amino acids.

The chain recombines TRBV9 with TRBJ2-1, with D possibly TRBD1 on 6 matching bases. V gave up 3 bases and J gave up 8 bases, with 12 bases separating them. There are 13 residues in the CDR3. Germline CDR1 is SGDLS and CDR2 is YYNGEE. The CDR3 protein is CASSAQGHDEQFF. The CDR3 DNA sequence: TGTGCCAGCAGCGCACAGGGCCACGATGAGCAGTTCTTC.

J is TRBJ1-4 and V is TRBV6-5; 9 bases agree with TRBD1. Unmatched junction bases numbered 5, after V lost 4 bases and J lost 8 bases. Germline values: CDR1 MNHEY, CDR2 SVGAGI. The CDR3 contains 14 residues. CDR3 residues: CASSLGTGKEKLFF. The CDR3 DNA reads as TGTGCCAGCAGTTTGGGGACAGGGAAGGAAAAACTGTTTTTT.

The V and J genes are TRBV19 and TRBJ2-3; perhaps TRBD2 as D (6 bases). Germline V gene lookup returns CDR1 LNHDA and CDR2 SQIVND (reference sequence). The CDR3 runs 15 residues. The ends were cut back, 10 bases at V and 0 bases at J, with 17 bases in the middle. The CDR3: CANTLGGGSTDTQYF. The CDR3 DNA sequence: TGTGCCAATACCCTAGGTGGGGGGAGCACAGATACGCAGTATTTT.

This chain links TRBV28 with TRBJ1-5; the D is unclear. This CDR3 region has 20 residues. Trimming stripped 3 bases from V and 2 bases from J, with 26 bases between. Germline lookup yields CDR1 MDHEN and CDR2 SYDVKM. In DNA form, the CDR3 reads TGTGCCAGCAGTTTGCCTCGGCTTCGGCACCTTGGGCGGGGCAATCAGCCCCAGCATTTT. The encoded protein is CASSLPRLRHLGRGNQPQHF.

This rearrangement joins TRBV7-2 to TRBJ2-7, with D possibly matching TRBD2 (6 bases). V shed 2 bases and J shed 2 bases, with 13 bases lying between them. The length of the CDR3 is 15 residues. Per the germline V gene, CDR1 is SGHTA and CDR2 is FQGNSA. CDR3 region: CASSLKVKRAYEQYF. In nucleotides, the CDR3 is TGTGCCAGCAGCTTAAAGGTGAAGCGGGCCTACGAGCAGTACTTC.

The chain couples TRBV7-9 to TRBJ1-6; 7 positions agree with TRBD1. Germline lookup yields CDR1 SEHNR and CDR2 FQNEAQ (reference sequence). CDR3 length: 16 residues. The V and J ends lost 5 bases and 5 bases, in that order; junction bases with no gene match: 9. The CDR3: CASSPYRGGNNSPLHF. CDR3 bases: TGTGCCAGCAGCCCTTACAGGGGCGGAAATAATTCACCCCTCCACTTT.

The chain combines TRBV25-1 with TRBJ2-1, with 9 bases aligning to TRBD2. CDR3 length: 15 residues. V lost 2 bases to trimming and J lost 7 bases; unmatched junction nucleotides: 6. The V gene's germline CDR1 is MGHDK and CDR2 SYGVNS. The CDR3 loop is CASSEVGLASNEQFF. CDR3 nucleotide sequence: TGTGCCAGCAGTGAAGTGGGACTAGCAAGTAATGAGCAGTTCTTC.

This rearrangement joins TRBV18 to TRBJ2-7, with TRBD1 matching over 12 bases. This CDR3 is built from 14 residues. Trimming at V came to 3 bases and at J to 7 bases, leaving 4 bases not matched to a gene. Per germline, CDR1 KGHSH and CDR2 LQKENI. DNA for the CDR3: TGTGCCAGCTCACCGGGACAGGGGGCGCGGGAGCAGTACTTC. Translating gives CASSPGQGAREQYF.

This sequence joins TRBV4-1 and TRBJ2-7, with D tentatively TRBD2 (6 bases). CDR3 length equals 15 residues. V lost 1 base, J lost 1 base, and 11 bases lay in between. The V gene's germline CDR1 is MGHRA and CDR2 YSYEKL. The CDR3 DNA follows: TGCGCCAGCAGCCAAGCCGATGGGGGGTCCTACGAGCAGTACTTC. Translation: CASSQADGGSYEQYF.

This clone was observed once. This chain joins TRBV6-4 and TRBJ1-5; D may be TRBD1 (5 bases). CDR3 size: 16 residues. From germline, CDR1 is MRHNA and CDR2 SNTAGT. V was cut by 5 bases and J by 7 bases, with 21 bases left in between. CDR3 DNA: TGTGCCAGCAGTAGGGAGGAAGACAGCCGCGGGCAGCCCCAGCATTTT. This encodes CASSREEDSRGQPQHF.

The gene calls are TRBV7-2 and TRBJ1-5, with unresolved D. V was trimmed by 4 bases and J by 2 bases, leaving 12 bases between them. The CDR3 totals 15 residues. Germline V gene lookup returns CDR1 SGHTA and CDR2 FQGNSA. The CDR3 nucleotides read TGTGCCAGCAGCTACGAGAGAGCGGGCAATCAGCCCCAGCATTTT. Amino acid sequence: CASSYERAGNQPQHF.

The gene calls are TRBV12-5 and TRBJ2-3; D call uncertain. CDR3 size: 11 residues. Germline V CDR1 and CDR2: LGHNT, FRNRAP. V was trimmed by 6 bases and J by 1 base, leaving 2 bases between them. For the CDR3, the DNA is TGTGCTAGTGGCGGCACAGATACGCAGTATTTT. This sequence encodes CASGGTDTQYF. Full variable domain (remainder filled in from reference TRBV12-5 and TRBJ2-3): DARVTQTPRHKVTEMGQEVTMRCQPILGHNTVFWYRQTMMQGLELLAYFRNRAPLDDSGMPKDRFSAEMPDATLATLKIQPSEPRDSAVYFCASGGTDTQYFGPGTRLTVL.

The CDR3 region is CASSLGQGRSDYGYTF. CDR3 bases: TGTGCCAGCAGCTTGGGACAGGGGCGGTCTGACTATGGCTACACCTTC. This chain connects TRBV5-6 to TRBJ1-2; TRBD1 matches at 8 bases. V lost 0 bases to trimming and J lost 3 bases; unmatched junction nucleotides: 7. The V gene's germline CDR1 is SGHDT and CDR2 YYEEEE. CDR3 length equals 16 residues.

The table lists this clone with a count of one. The V call is TRBV30, the J call TRBJ2-7; possibly TRBD2 for D (5 bases). The germline V and J ends were trimmed by 3 bases and 0 bases, with 9 bases remaining between them. The germline CDR1 and CDR2 sequences are GTSNPN and SVGIG (reference sequence). This CDR3 has 13 amino acids. CDR3 amino acids: CAWRPGSSYEQYF. The CDR3 nucleotides are TGTGCCTGGAGGCCGGGGAGCTCCTACGAGCAGTACTTC.